A single sample is the source of the 19 T cell receptor beta chains below, sequenced in a study. TCRdb independently ran MiXCR on the RT-PCR reads; one entry per CDR3 protein. The table records around 700,000 distinct CDR3 sequences, 13% to 15% of them present only once. Sample: memory CD4+ T cells from blood. The origin of the receptors is a female donor in good health, serving as a healthy control.

This clonotype was observed many times. The chain links TRBV10-3 to TRBJ2-7; D ambiguous. Trimming shortened V by 7 bases and J by 3 bases, and 7 bases separated the two germline ends. This CDR3 is built from 11 residues. CDR1 and CDR2 (germline): ENHRY, SYGVKD. The CDR3 region is CAITDGYEQYF. DNA of the CDR3: TGTGCCATCACGGACGGCTACGAGCAGTACTTC.

This clonotype was counted only a few times. The chain uses TRBV4-1 and TRBJ2-7, with 7 positions matching TRBD1. The CDR3 runs 15 residues. Losses at the gene ends were 2 bases for V and 1 base for J; bases not matched to a gene: 5. Germline V gene lookup returns CDR1 MGHRA and CDR2 YSYEKL. Here the CDR3 DNA reads TGCGCCAGCAGCCAATCGGGACAGCGATCCTACGAGCAGTACTTC. Translating gives CASSQSGQRSYEQYF.

This clonotype was observed a handful of times. The genes are TRBV29-1 and TRBJ2-1; D perhaps matches TRBD2 (5 bases). The CDR3 consists of 16 residues. The V gene lost 5 bases and the J gene lost 0 bases, with 17 bases spanning the gap. Per germline, CDR1 SQVTM and CDR2 ANQGSEA. The CDR3 region is CSVTKGLGSSYNEQFF. DNA for the CDR3: TGCAGCGTTACAAAAGGGCTGGGGAGCTCCTACAATGAGCAGTTCTTC.

This clonotype was seen a few times. V gene TRBV6-5 combines with J gene TRBJ2-7, with 7 positions matching TRBD2. V lost 5 bases, J lost 3 bases, and 7 bases stayed unmatched. The CDR3 totals 14 residues. CDR1 MNHEY and CDR2 SVGAGI come from the germline V gene. The DNA for the CDR3 is TGTGCCAGCAGTGGAGCGGGGCTATTCTACGAGCAGTACTTC. It is translated as CASSGAGLFYEQYF.

This clonotype was counted at least ten times. The chain uses TRBV11-2 and TRBJ2-5; no clear D. The germline CDR1 and CDR2 sequences are SGHAT and FQNNGV. V shed 5 bases and J shed 2 bases, with 9 bases lying between them. The CDR3 totals 13 residues. In nucleotides, the CDR3 is TGTGCCAGCAGCCGAGCGCTACAAGAGACCCAGTACTTC. This sequence encodes CASSRALQETQYF.

The rearrangement uses TRBV6-6 and TRBJ2-3; D is perhaps TRBD2 (5 bases). V lost 7 bases and J lost 1, with 12 bases in between. The CDR3 sequence is 14 residues long. The germline gives CDR1 MNHNY, CDR2 SVGAGI (reference sequence). CDR3 residues: CASNPEGGTDTQYF. CDR3 in DNA: TGTGCCAGCAACCCCGAGGGAGGCACAGATACGCAGTATTTT.

This chain connects TRBV3-1 to TRBJ1-5; D may be TRBD1 (6 bases). This CDR3 is built from 13 residues. The V gene's germline CDR1 is LGHDT and CDR2 YNNKEL (reference sequence). The V end lost 8 bases, the J end lost 2 bases, and 10 bases lay between the germline ends. CDR3 nucleotide sequence: TGTGCCAGCCAGGGGAGTGGCAATCAGCCCCAGCATTTT. Protein sequence: CASQGSGNQPQHF.

The chain couples TRBV4-3 to TRBJ1-1; D may be TRBD1 (6 bases). The CDR3 extends over 17 amino acids. Germline values: CDR1 LGHNA, CDR2 YSLEER. V was trimmed by 0 bases and J by 0 bases, leaving 14 bases between them. The CDR3, as DNA: TGCGCCAGCAGCCAAGATTTACCGGGACACTTGAACACTGAAGCTTTCTTT. This sequence encodes CASSQDLPGHLNTEAFF.

V is TRBV20-1 and J is TRBJ2-2; 8 bases are a match to TRBD1. CDR1 is DFQATT and CDR2 is SNEGSKA in the germline V gene (reference sequence). This CDR3 region has 15 residues. V was clipped by 6 bases and J by 6 bases; unmatched bases: 12. For the CDR3, the DNA is TGCAGTGCGCCGGTCCGGACAGGGTCAGCCGGGGAGCTGTTTTTT. Protein: CSAPVRTGSAGELFF.

This clonotype was observed a few times. This chain links TRBV7-9 with TRBJ2-3; tentative D call: TRBD2 (5 bases). With 0 bases removed from V and 5 bases from J, the gap between germline ends came to 18 bases. Germline loops: CDR1 SEHNR, CDR2 FQNEAQ (reference sequence). This CDR3 has 17 residues. CDR3 coding DNA: TGTGCCAGCAGCTTAGCTGGTCTAGCAGAAATCCGAGATACGCAGTATTTT. It yields the protein CASSLAGLAEIRDTQYF.

This rearrangement joins TRBV19 to TRBJ1-2; perhaps TRBD1 as D (6 bases). V lost 5 bases and J 8 bases, leaving 18 bases between the germline ends. Germline V lookup: CDR1 LNHDA, CDR2 SQIVND (reference sequence). This CDR3 contains 14 residues. Written as DNA, the CDR3 is TGTGCCAGTAGTGAGACAGGTGTTTCGCAAGGCTACACCTTC. It is translated as CASSETGVSQGYTF.

This clonotype was counted between two and nine times. The chain couples TRBV20-1 to TRBJ1-2; D perhaps matches TRBD1 (5 bases). The CDR3 extends over 21 amino acids. V lost 0 bases to trimming and J lost 2 bases, with 31 bases between them. Germline CDR1 DFQATT, CDR2 SNEGSKA (reference sequence). The CDR3 loop reads CSARDLAGSLSSGKRNYGYTF. The CDR3 region has the DNA TGCAGTGCTAGAGATCTAGCAGGGTCCTTGTCCTCTGGAAAGAGAAACTATGGCTACACCTTC.

This rearrangement joins TRBV6-5 to TRBJ2-5, with D tentatively TRBD2 (5 bases). Germline V gives CDR1 MNHEY, CDR2 SVGAGI. The CDR3 has 16 residues. The germline V and J ends were trimmed by 0 bases and 2 bases, with 13 bases remaining between them. The CDR3 DNA follows: TGTGCCAGCAGTTACTCGAGAAGAGGGAGACAAGAGACCCAGTACTTC. Amino acids: CASSYSRRGRQETQYF.

This clonotype occurred a few times. The J gene is TRBJ2-1, the V gene TRBV5-5; no definite D call. This CDR3 spans 13 amino acids. The germline V and J ends were trimmed by 1 base and 5 bases, with 7 bases remaining between them. Germline V gene data show CDR1 as SGHKS and CDR2 as YYEKEE (reference sequence). The CDR3 protein is CASSLITDNEQFF. DNA of the CDR3: TGTGCCAGCAGCTTGATTACCGACAATGAGCAGTTCTTC.

V and J are TRBV5-1 and TRBJ1-1, with D possibly matching TRBD1 (5 bases). This CDR3 contains 13 residues. The ends were cut back, 9 bases at V and 1 base at J, with 13 bases in the middle. Germline V gene sequence: CDR1 SGHRS, CDR2 YFSETQ. The CDR3 loop reads CATSDSPNTEAFF. Here the CDR3 DNA reads TGCGCCACCTCAGACAGTCCGAACACTGAAGCTTTCTTT.

There are many counts of this clonotype. CDR3: CASSPLVFVETQYF. The CDR3 region has the DNA TGTGCCAGCAGCCCCCTAGTATTTGTAGAGACCCAGTACTTC. The chain links TRBV7-2 to TRBJ2-5; D remains ambiguous. The CDR3 is 14 residues long. The V end lost 5 bases, the J end lost 4 bases, and 14 bases lay between the germline ends. CDR1 SGHTA and CDR2 FQGNSA come from the germline V gene. Complete variable domain (other parts from reference TRBV7-2 and TRBJ2-5): GAGVSQSPSNKVTEKGKDVELRCDPISGHTALYWYRQSLGQGLEFLIYFQGNSAPDKSGLPSDRFSAERTGGSVSTLTIQRTQQEDSAVYLCASSPLVFVETQYFGPGTRLLVL.

This clonotype was seen many times. V gene TRBV20-1 combines with J gene TRBJ2-5; no clear D gene. Germline lookup yields CDR1 DFQATT and CDR2 SNEGSKA (reference sequence). Trimming took off 3 bases at V and 1 base at J, with 9 bases between the two ends. The CDR3 spans 13 residues. Here the CDR3 DNA reads TGCAGTGCTAGTGACGGCCGCCAAGAGACCCAGTACTTC. This encodes CSASDGRQETQYF.

This clonotype showed up just a few times. CDR3 residues: CASSSRLYNEQFF. The CDR3 DNA is TGTGCCAGCAGTTCCAGACTGTACAATGAGCAGTTCTTC. The chain carries TRBV6-2 or TRBV6-3 and TRBJ2-1; no clear D gene. CDR3 length: 13 amino acids. Deletions cut 4 bases from V and 4 bases from J, with 8 bases between. Germline CDR1 MNHEY, CDR2 SVGEGT.

This clonotype was seen a few times. This chain connects TRBV20-1 to TRBJ2-7; 11 bases map to TRBD1. Germline CDR1 reads DFQATT; CDR2 reads SNEGSKA (reference sequence). V lost 6 bases, J lost 3 bases, and 10 bases stayed unmatched. CDR3 length equals 15 residues. The CDR3: CSAPDRGLYLYEQYF. The CDR3 DNA reads TGCAGTGCGCCGGACAGGGGGCTGTATCTCTACGAGCAGTACTTC.